This is a list of T cell receptor beta chains from one sample in a study of T-cell reconstitution after alpha-beta-depleted transplantation in children. TCRdb ran MiXCR on the PCR reads and lists one entry per CDR3 protein. Among about 110,000 distinct CDR3 sequences listed, 5.5% to 7% were seen once. The sequencing here drew on PBMCs, mostly from graft donor cells, taken 360 days after TCRalphabeta/CD19-depleted stem cell transplant. Receptor source: a male patient between 2 and 9 years old who had a stem cell transplant for acute lymphoblastic leukemia, so the T cells may come from the graft donor. Each CDR3 is given with its conserved first and last residue. A D gene is named only where the DNA matches it firmly. Part of the rows lack a size; the others show once, few, many or a class for expanded clones.

V gene: TRBV18; D gene: NA; J gene: TRBJ2-6; clone size: NA; CDR3 DNA: TGTGCCAGCTCACCACCAGAAGGCTCTGGGGCCAACGTCCTGACTTTC; CDR3 protein: CASSPPEGSGANVLTF
V gene: TRBV7-6; D gene: TRBD1; J gene: TRBJ2-1; clone size: many; CDR3 DNA: TGTGTATCAGGGGGCACCCCCAATGAGCAGTTCTTC; CDR3 protein: CVSGGTPNEQFF
V gene: TRBV6-1; D gene: TRBD1; J gene: TRBJ2-7; clone size: few; CDR3 DNA: TGTGCCAGCAGTCCACGACAGGGGGGTCTTGGGGACGAGCAGTACTTC; CDR3 protein: CASSPRQGGLGDEQYF
V gene: TRBV27; D gene: TRBD2; J gene: TRBJ2-7; clone size: few; CDR3 DNA: TGTGCCAGCAGTTGGGCTAGCGGGGGGACCTACGAGCAGTACTTC; CDR3 protein: CASSWASGGTYEQYF
V gene: TRBV18; D gene: NA; J gene: TRBJ1-2; clone size: many; CDR3 DNA: TGTGCCAGCTCACCCCGGACCTCGGACTATGGCTACACCTTC; CDR3 protein: CASSPRTSDYGYTF
V gene: TRBV2; D gene: NA; J gene: TRBJ2-1; clone size: NA; CDR3 DNA: TGTGCCAGCAGTGAGAGGGGATATGAGCAGTTCTTC; CDR3 protein: CASSERGYEQFF
V gene: TRBV7-8; D gene: TRBD1; J gene: TRBJ1-2; clone size: NA; CDR3 DNA: TGTGCCAGCAGCTTACAGGGGGCGAATGGCTACACCTTC; CDR3 protein: CASSLQGANGYTF
V gene: TRBV10-3; D gene: TRBD1; J gene: TRBJ2-3; clone size: NA; CDR3 DNA: TGTGCCATCACCGAGGGACAGGGACAACCAGATACGCAGTATTTT; CDR3 protein: CAITEGQGQPDTQYF
V gene: TRBV6-5; D gene: NA; J gene: TRBJ2-7; clone size: many; CDR3 DNA: TGTGCCAGCAGTTACTCGACGGGGCCGACCCCTTCCTACGAGCAGTACTTC; CDR3 protein: CASSYSTGPTPSYEQYF
V gene: TRBV4-2; D gene: TRBD2; J gene: TRBJ2-1; clone size: many; CDR3 DNA: TGTGCCAGCAGCCAAGATACCGAGACTAGCGGGGGGGCCGAACGAGGTAATGAGCAGTTCTTC; CDR3 protein: CASSQDTETSGGAERGNEQFF
V gene: TRBV20-1; D gene: NA; J gene: TRBJ1-4; clone size: many; CDR3 DNA: TGCAGTGCTAGAGATGGGGCCGCGAATGAAAAACTGTTTTTT; CDR3 protein: CSARDGAANEKLFF
V gene: TRBV6-5; D gene: TRBD1; J gene: TRBJ2-5; clone size: many; CDR3 DNA: TGTGCCAGCAGTTTTTGGACAGGGGGCACGGAGACCCAGTACTTC; CDR3 protein: CASSFWTGGTETQYF
V gene: TRBV7-8; D gene: TRBD2; J gene: TRBJ2-3; clone size: NA; CDR3 DNA: TGTGCCAGCAGCTCTCAGCGACTAGCGGGGGTCACAGATACGCAGTATTTT; CDR3 protein: CASSSQRLAGVTDTQYF
V gene: TRBV20-1; D gene: NA; J gene: TRBJ2-2; clone size: NA; CDR3 DNA: TGCAGTGCTAGAGGTGACAGCGGGGAGCTGTTTTTT; CDR3 protein: CSARGDSGELFF
V gene: TRBV28; D gene: NA; J gene: TRBJ2-3; clone size: few; CDR3 DNA: TGTGCCAGCAGTTTAGCGCGGATAAGCACAGATACGCAGTATTTT; CDR3 protein: CASSLARISTDTQYF
V gene: TRBV12-3/TRBV12-4; D gene: NA; J gene: TRBJ1-1; clone size: many; CDR3 DNA: TGTGCCAGCAGTCTCCACAGGGCACTGGAAGCTTTCTTT; CDR3 protein: CASSLHRALEAFF
V gene: TRBV29-1; D gene: TRBD1; J gene: TRBJ1-2; clone size: NA; CDR3 DNA: TGCAGCGTTGAATTGGGACAGGGGTCGGATGGCTACACCTTC; CDR3 protein: CSVELGQGSDGYTF
V gene: TRBV7-2; D gene: NA; J gene: TRBJ2-3; clone size: many; CDR3 DNA: TGTGCCAGCAGCTTAATTGGGTTAAGAGGCACAGATACGCAGTATTTT; CDR3 protein: CASSLIGLRGTDTQYF
V gene: TRBV29-1; D gene: TRBD1; J gene: TRBJ2-7; clone size: NA; CDR3 DNA: TGCAGCGTTGAAGTATGGGACAGTTCCTACGAGCAGTACTTC; CDR3 protein: CSVEVWDSSYEQYF
V gene: TRBV27; D gene: NA; J gene: TRBJ2-5; clone size: few; CDR3 DNA: TGTGCCAGCAGTTTACATCGCGTGCCCCAAGAGACCCAGTACTTC; CDR3 protein: CASSLHRVPQETQYF
V gene: TRBV7-9; D gene: TRBD1; J gene: TRBJ2-7; clone size: NA; CDR3 DNA: TGTGCCAGCAGCTTAGCCGGGACAGGCTCCTACGAGCAGTACTTC; CDR3 protein: CASSLAGTGSYEQYF
V gene: TRBV6-2/TRBV6-3; D gene: TRBD2; J gene: TRBJ2-1; clone size: many; CDR3 DNA: TGTGCCAGCAGTCCGACTAGCGGGAGGGCCTGGTCCTACAATGAGCAGTTCTTC; CDR3 protein: CASSPTSGRAWSYNEQFF
V gene: TRBV4-3; D gene: NA; J gene: TRBJ1-3; clone size: NA; CDR3 DNA: TGCGCCAGCAGCCAAGTCCAGGGACGGGCCGGAAACACCATATATTTT; CDR3 protein: CASSQVQGRAGNTIYF
V gene: TRBV20-1; D gene: TRBD1; J gene: TRBJ1-1; clone size: NA; CDR3 DNA: TGCAGTGCTCTCCGAAGAGACAGGGAATTCGCTGAAGCTTTCTTT; CDR3 protein: CSALRRDREFAEAFF
V gene: TRBV5-1; D gene: NA; J gene: TRBJ2-2; clone size: many; CDR3 DNA: TGCGCCAGCAGCTTTTTTGACACTACAGGGTTTACCGGGGAGCTGTTTTTT; CDR3 protein: CASSFFDTTGFTGELFF
V gene: TRBV6-5; D gene: NA; J gene: TRBJ2-7; clone size: many; CDR3 DNA: TGTGCCAGCAGTTCCTTGGGGCCAAGCTCCTACGAGCAGTACTTC; CDR3 protein: CASSSLGPSSYEQYF
V gene: TRBV25-1; D gene: NA; J gene: TRBJ1-1; clone size: many; CDR3 DNA: TGTGCCAGCAGTGCACAGATGAACACTGAAGCTTTCTTT; CDR3 protein: CASSAQMNTEAFF
V gene: TRBV24-1; D gene: NA; J gene: TRBJ1-1; clone size: many; CDR3 DNA: TGTGCCACCAGTGATCGGGACACGGAAGCTTTCTTT; CDR3 protein: CATSDRDTEAFF
V gene: TRBV4-2; D gene: NA; J gene: TRBJ1-1; clone size: many; CDR3 DNA: TGTGCCAGCAGCTACGACATGGCCGGAGGGACTGAAGCTTTCTTT; CDR3 protein: CASSYDMAGGTEAFF
V gene: TRBV25-1; D gene: NA; J gene: TRBJ2-7; clone size: few; CDR3 DNA: TGTGCCAGCAGTGGCTCGTGGGGTCCCCACTACGAGCAGTACTTC; CDR3 protein: CASSGSWGPHYEQYF
V gene: TRBV25-1; D gene: TRBD1; J gene: TRBJ2-7; clone size: NA; CDR3 DNA: TGTGCCAGCAGGGTGGACAGGGTCCCCTACGAGCAGTACTTC; CDR3 protein: CASRVDRVPYEQYF
V gene: TRBV28; D gene: NA; J gene: TRBJ1-5; clone size: NA; CDR3 DNA: TGTGCCAGCAGTTTACGCGGCAGTTTTAGCAATCAGCCCCAGCATTTT; CDR3 protein: CASSLRGSFSNQPQHF
V gene: TRBV15; D gene: NA; J gene: TRBJ1-5; clone size: few; CDR3 DNA: TGTGCCACCAGCGGGGCCTACAGTCAGCCCCAGCATTTT; CDR3 protein: CATSGAYSQPQHF
V gene: TRBV28; D gene: TRBD1; J gene: TRBJ2-7; clone size: many; CDR3 DNA: TGTGCCACCAATTCCATCGCAGGACAGGGATCCTACGAGCAGTACTTC; CDR3 protein: CATNSIAGQGSYEQYF
V gene: TRBV6-2/TRBV6-3; D gene: TRBD2; J gene: TRBJ2-2; clone size: few; CDR3 DNA: TGTGCCAGCGCACTAGCGGGGGGAATCGGGGAGCTGTTTTTT; CDR3 protein: CASALAGGIGELFF
V gene: TRBV28; D gene: NA; J gene: TRBJ1-3; clone size: many; CDR3 DNA: TGTGCCAGCAGTCTCGGAAACACCATATATTTT; CDR3 protein: CASSLGNTIYF
V gene: TRBV28; D gene: NA; J gene: TRBJ1-5; clone size: many; CDR3 DNA: TGTGCCAGCAGTTTAGTCGGTAGACAGCCCCAGCATTTT; CDR3 protein: CASSLVGRQPQHF
V gene: TRBV10-3; D gene: TRBD2; J gene: TRBJ2-3; clone size: few; CDR3 DNA: TGTGCCATCATTCCGGGCCGGGGGGCAGATACGCAGTATTTT; CDR3 protein: CAIIPGRGADTQYF
V gene: TRBV5-7; D gene: NA; J gene: TRBJ2-7; clone size: NA; CDR3 DNA: TGTGCCAGGAGCCCCCGTTTCCTATCACAGGGATGGCCTACCTACGAGCAGTACTTC; CDR3 protein: CARSPRFLSQGWPTYEQYF
V gene: TRBV12-3/TRBV12-4; D gene: NA; J gene: TRBJ2-3; clone size: many; CDR3 DNA: TGTGCCAGCGGTCAGGGGCCCCGCGGGCATTTT; CDR3 protein: CASGQGPRGHF
V gene: TRBV25-1; D gene: NA; J gene: TRBJ2-5; clone size: NA; CDR3 DNA: TGTGCCAGCAGTGTTTTCGGGGAGACCCAGTACTTC; CDR3 protein: CASSVFGETQYF
V gene: TRBV24-1; D gene: TRBD2; J gene: TRBJ2-1; clone size: many; CDR3 DNA: TGTGCCACCAGTGATTGGGGACTAGCGGGGGGGTCCTACAATGAGCAGTTCTTC; CDR3 protein: CATSDWGLAGGSYNEQFF
V gene: TRBV11-1; D gene: NA; J gene: TRBJ2-6; clone size: many; CDR3 DNA: TGTGCCAGCAGCTTAAGGAAGGGCAGGTACTCTGGGGCCAACGTCCTGACTTTC; CDR3 protein: CASSLRKGRYSGANVLTF
V gene: TRBV20-1; D gene: NA; J gene: TRBJ2-7; clone size: many; CDR3 DNA: TGCAGTGCTAGAGATCTAAAGCAGTACGAGCAGTACTTC; CDR3 protein: CSARDLKQYEQYF
V gene: TRBV5-1; D gene: TRBD1; J gene: TRBJ2-7; clone size: many; CDR3 DNA: TGCGCCAGCAGCCCAGGGACAGGGTTCAACGAGCAGTACTTC; CDR3 protein: CASSPGTGFNEQYF
V gene: TRBV7-2; D gene: TRBD1; J gene: TRBJ1-1; clone size: few; CDR3 DNA: TGTGCCAGCAGCCAGACAGGGGAGGTAGCTGAAGCTTTCTTT; CDR3 protein: CASSQTGEVAEAFF